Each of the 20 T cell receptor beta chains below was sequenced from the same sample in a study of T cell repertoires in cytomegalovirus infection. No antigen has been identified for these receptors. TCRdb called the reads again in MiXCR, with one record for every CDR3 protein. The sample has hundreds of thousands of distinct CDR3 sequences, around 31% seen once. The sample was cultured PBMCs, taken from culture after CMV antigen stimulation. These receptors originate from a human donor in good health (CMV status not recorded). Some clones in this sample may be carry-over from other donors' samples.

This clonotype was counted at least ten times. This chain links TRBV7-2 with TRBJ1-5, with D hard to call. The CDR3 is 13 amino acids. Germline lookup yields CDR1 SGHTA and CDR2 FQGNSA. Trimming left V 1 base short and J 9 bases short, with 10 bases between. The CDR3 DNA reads TGTGCCAGCAGCTTAGGTAGCAGGTCGCCCCAGCATTTT. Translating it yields CASSLGSRSPQHF.

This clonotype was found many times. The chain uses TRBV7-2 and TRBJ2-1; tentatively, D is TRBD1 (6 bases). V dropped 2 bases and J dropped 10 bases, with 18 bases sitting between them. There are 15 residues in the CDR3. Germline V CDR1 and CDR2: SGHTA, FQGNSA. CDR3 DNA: TGTGCCAGCAGCTTATCTTCGGGGTTGGGACACGAGCAGTTCTTC. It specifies CASSLSSGLGHEQFF.

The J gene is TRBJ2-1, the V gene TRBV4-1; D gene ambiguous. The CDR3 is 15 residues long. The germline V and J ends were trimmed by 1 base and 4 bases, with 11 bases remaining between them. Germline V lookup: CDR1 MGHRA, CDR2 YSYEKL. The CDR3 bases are TGCGCCAGCAGCCAAGGTCTAGGGCGATACAATGAGCAGTTCTTC. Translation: CASSQGLGRYNEQFF.

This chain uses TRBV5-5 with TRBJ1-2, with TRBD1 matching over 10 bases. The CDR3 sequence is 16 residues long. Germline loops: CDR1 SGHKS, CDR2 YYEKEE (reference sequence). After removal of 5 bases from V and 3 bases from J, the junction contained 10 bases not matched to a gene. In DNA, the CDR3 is TGTGCCAGCAGTCCTCCGGGACAGGGGTGCGACTATGGCTACACCTTC. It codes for CASSPPGQGCDYGYTF.

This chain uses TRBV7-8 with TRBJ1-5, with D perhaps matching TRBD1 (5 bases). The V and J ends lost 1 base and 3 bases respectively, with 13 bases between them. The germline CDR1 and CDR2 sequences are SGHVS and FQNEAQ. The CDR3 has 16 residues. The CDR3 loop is CASSLERGMVNQPQHF. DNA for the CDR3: TGTGCCAGCAGCTTAGAACGGGGGATGGTCAATCAGCCCCAGCATTTT.

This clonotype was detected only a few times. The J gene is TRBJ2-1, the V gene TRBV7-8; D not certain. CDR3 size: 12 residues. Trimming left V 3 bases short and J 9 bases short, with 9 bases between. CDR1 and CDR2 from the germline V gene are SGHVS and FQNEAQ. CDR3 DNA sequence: TGTGCCAGCAGCTTGAATGAGGTTGAGCAGTTCTTC. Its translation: CASSLNEVEQFF.

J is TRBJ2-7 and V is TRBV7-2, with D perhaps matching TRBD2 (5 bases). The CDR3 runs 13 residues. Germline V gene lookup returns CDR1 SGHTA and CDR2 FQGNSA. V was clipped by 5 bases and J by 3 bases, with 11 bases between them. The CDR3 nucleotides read TGTGCCAGCAGCCCTTGGGAGCACTACGAGCAGTACTTC. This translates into CASSPWEHYEQYF.

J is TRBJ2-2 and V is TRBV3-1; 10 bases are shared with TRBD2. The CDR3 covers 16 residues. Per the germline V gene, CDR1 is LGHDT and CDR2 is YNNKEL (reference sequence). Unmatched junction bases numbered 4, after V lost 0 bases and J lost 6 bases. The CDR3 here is CASSQDSTSGAGELFF. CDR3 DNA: TGTGCCAGCAGCCAAGATAGCACTAGCGGGGCCGGGGAGCTGTTTTTT.

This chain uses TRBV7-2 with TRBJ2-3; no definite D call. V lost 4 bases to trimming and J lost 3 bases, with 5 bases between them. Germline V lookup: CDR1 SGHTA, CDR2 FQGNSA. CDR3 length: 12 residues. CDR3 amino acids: CASSWTTDTQYF. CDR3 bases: TGTGCCAGCAGCTGGACGACAGATACGCAGTATTTT. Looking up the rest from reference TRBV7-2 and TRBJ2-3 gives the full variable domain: GAGVSQSPSNKVTEKGKDVELRCDPISGHTALYWYRQSLGQGLEFLIYFQGNSAPDKSGLPSDRFSAERTGGSVSTLTIQRTQQEDSAVYLCASSWTTDTQYFGPGTRLTVL.

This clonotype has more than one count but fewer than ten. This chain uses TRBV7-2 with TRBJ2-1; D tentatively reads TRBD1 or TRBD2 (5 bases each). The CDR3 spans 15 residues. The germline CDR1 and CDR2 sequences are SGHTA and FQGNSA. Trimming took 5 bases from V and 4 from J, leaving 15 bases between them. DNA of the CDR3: TGTGCCAGCAGCCCCCAGTTTGGGGGATACAATGAGCAGTTCTTC. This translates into CASSPQFGGYNEQFF.

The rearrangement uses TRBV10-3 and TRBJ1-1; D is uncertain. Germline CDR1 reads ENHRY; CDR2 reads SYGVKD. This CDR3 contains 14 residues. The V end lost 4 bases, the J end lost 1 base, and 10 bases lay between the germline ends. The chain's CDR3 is CAISVEFSNTEAFF. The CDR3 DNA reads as TGTGCCATCAGTGTGGAGTTTTCGAACACTGAAGCTTTCTTT.

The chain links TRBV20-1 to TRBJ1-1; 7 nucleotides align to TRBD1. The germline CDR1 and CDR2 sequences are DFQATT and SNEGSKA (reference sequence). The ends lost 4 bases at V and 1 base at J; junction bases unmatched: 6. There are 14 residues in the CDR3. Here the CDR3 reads CSAITYRGNTEAFF. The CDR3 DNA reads TGCAGTGCTATTACCTACAGGGGGAACACTGAAGCTTTCTTT.

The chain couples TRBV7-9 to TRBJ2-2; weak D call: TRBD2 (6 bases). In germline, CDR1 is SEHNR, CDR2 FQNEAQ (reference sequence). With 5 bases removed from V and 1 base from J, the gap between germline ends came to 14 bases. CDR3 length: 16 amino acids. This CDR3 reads CASSGASGLNTGELFF. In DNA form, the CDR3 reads TGTGCCAGCAGCGGGGCGAGCGGGCTGAACACCGGGGAGCTGTTTTTT.

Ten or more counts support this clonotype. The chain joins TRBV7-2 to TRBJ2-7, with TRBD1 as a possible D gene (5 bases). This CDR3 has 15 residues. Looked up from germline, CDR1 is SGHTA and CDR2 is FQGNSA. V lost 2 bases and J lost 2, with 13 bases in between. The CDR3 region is CASSLTYTGTYEQYF. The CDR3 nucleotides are TGTGCCAGCAGCTTAACTTACACAGGAACCTACGAGCAGTACTTC.

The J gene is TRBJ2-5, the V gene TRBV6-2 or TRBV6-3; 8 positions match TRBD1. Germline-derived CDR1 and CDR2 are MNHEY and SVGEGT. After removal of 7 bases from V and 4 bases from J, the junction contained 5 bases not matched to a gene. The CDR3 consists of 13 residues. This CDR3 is CASKRTGPETQYF. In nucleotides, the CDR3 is TGTGCCAGCAAACGGACAGGGCCAGAGACCCAGTACTTC.

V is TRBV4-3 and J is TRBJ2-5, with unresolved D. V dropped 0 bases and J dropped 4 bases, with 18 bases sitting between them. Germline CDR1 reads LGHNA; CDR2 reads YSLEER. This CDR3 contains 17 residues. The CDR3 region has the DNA TGCGCCAGCAGCCAAGATCTGTTGATGGGCTTGGGAGAGACCCAGTACTTC. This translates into CASSQDLLMGLGETQYF.

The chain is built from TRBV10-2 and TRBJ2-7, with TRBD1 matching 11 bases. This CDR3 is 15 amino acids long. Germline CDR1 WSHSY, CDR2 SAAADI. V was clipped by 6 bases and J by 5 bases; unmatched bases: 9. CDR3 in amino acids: CASRQRTGGANEQYF. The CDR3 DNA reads TGCGCCAGCAGACAAAGGACAGGGGGCGCGAACGAGCAGTACTTC.

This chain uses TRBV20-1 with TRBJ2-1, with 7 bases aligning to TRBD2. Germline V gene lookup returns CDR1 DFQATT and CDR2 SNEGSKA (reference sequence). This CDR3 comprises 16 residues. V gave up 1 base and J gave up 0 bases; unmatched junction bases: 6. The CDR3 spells CSARVSSGDSYNEQFF. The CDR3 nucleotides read TGCAGTGCTAGAGTTTCCAGCGGGGACTCCTACAATGAGCAGTTCTTC.

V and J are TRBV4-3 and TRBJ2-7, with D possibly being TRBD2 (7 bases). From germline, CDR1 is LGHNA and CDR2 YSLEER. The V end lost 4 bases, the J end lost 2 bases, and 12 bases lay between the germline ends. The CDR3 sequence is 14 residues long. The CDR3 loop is CASSRSGGPYEQYF. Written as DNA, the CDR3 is TGCGCCAGCAGCCGGTCGGGGGGCCCCTACGAGCAGTACTTC.

The CDR3 coding sequence is TGTGCCAGCAACTTCGGGCTCACAACCTACGAGCAGTACTTC. This encodes CASNFGLTTYEQYF. This chain joins TRBV5-6 and TRBJ2-7; D call uncertain. The CDR3 extends over 14 amino acids. V lost 6 bases and J lost 2, with 15 bases in between. Germline V gene lookup returns CDR1 SGHDT and CDR2 YYEEEE.